The present TCR beta chain was sequenced within a study of blood T cells in healthy people across ages. Study outcomes and limitations: Naive T cell percentage strongly correlated with TCR beta diversity. PBMCs were not sorted, which prevented a conclusive comparison of naive versus antigen-experienced cells. Naive CD4+ cells and diversity were both higher in long-lived donors than in aged donors.

Then a second PCR, running about 7 to 11 cycles, was carried out with a sample-barcoded 5' primer and a J-beta primer mix. TCRdb processed the 5' RACE reads anew with MiXCR; each CDR3 protein has one entry. The data hold roughly 1.5 million distinct CDR3 sequences, with 40% to 45% observed a single time. This CDR3 region has 16 residues. In germline, CDR1 is MNHEY, CDR2 SVGAGI. As concerns this clonotype: Its cognate antigen is unknown. The germline gene is not matched at one end of the junction; a read error may be the cause.

This clonotype originated in a woman between 18 and 30 years old in good health. The sequenced sample was blood. The J gene is TRBJ1-1, the V gene TRBV6-5; D call uncertain. The CDR3 DNA sequence: TGTGCCAGCAGTTACTCGGGTCTCACCCAGAACATTGAAGCTTTCTTT. The encoded protein is CASSYSGLTQNIEAFF.